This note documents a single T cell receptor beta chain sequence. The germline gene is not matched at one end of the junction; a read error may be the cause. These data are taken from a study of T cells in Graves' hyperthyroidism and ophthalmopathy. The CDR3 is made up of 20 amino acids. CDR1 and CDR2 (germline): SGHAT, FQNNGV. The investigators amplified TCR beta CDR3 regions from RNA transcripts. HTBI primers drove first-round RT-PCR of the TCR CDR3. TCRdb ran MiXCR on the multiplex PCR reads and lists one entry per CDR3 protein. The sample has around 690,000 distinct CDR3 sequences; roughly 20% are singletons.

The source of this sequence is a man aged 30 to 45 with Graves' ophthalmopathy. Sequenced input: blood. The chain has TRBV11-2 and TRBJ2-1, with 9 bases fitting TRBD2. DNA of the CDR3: TGCGCCAGCAGCCAAGAGGTGGGCACTAGCGGGCCAAGCTCCTACAATGAGCAGTTCTTC. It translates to CASSQEVGTSGPSSYNEQFF. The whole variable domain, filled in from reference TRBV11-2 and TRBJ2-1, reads EAGVAQSPRYKIIEKRQSVAFWCNPISGHATLYWYQQILGQGPKLLIQFQNNGVVDDSQLPKDRFSAERLKGVDSTLKIQPAKLEDSAVYLCASSQEVGTSGPSSYNEQFFGPGTRLTVL.